A single sample is the source of the 24 T cell receptor beta chains below, sequenced in a study of T-cell memory formation after mild COVID-19. TCRdb reprocessed the 5' RACE reads via MiXCR and lists one record per CDR3 protein. Here the sample spans approximately 240,000 distinct CDR3 sequences, about 17% being singletons. Material for sequencing was PBMCs or a T cell subset sorted from them (not recorded which). These receptors all stem from a young man who had mild COVID-19 (a few samples of this study predate the infection). Cell type and time point are not known.

The sample holds a few counts of this clonotype. The chain recombines TRBV5-1 with TRBJ1-1, with D tentatively TRBD1 (5 bases). Between the trimmed V and J ends, which lost 2 bases and 5 bases, there was a span of 13 bases. The CDR3 loop spans 14 amino acids. Germline values: CDR1 SGHRS, CDR2 YFSETQ. CDR3: CASSFGTVGTEAFF. In nucleotides, the CDR3 is TGCGCCAGCAGCTTCGGGACCGTGGGAACTGAAGCTTTCTTT.

The chain carries TRBV7-2 and TRBJ1-5; tentative D call: TRBD1 (6 bases). Germline V gene sequence: CDR1 SGHTA, CDR2 FQGNSA. Trimming took off 5 bases at V and 0 bases at J, with 14 bases between the two ends. CDR3 size: 16 residues. The CDR3 bases are TGTGCCAGCAGCCCCCTAGGGGGGACTAGCAATCAGCCCCAGCATTTT. It yields the protein CASSPLGGTSNQPQHF.

This clonotype was picked up a small number of times. This chain uses TRBV10-3 with TRBJ2-5; 10 bases fit TRBD1. The CDR3 runs 16 residues. Germline CDR1 reads ENHRY; CDR2 reads SYGVKD. With 1 base clipped from V and 4 bases from J, the junction kept 6 bases outside the gene matches. This CDR3 reads CAISELEDRGRETQYF. The DNA for the CDR3 is TGTGCCATCAGTGAGTTAGAAGACAGGGGGCGAGAGACCCAGTACTTC.

This clonotype came up a few times. The chain employs TRBV11-2 and TRBJ1-1; perhaps TRBD1 as D (6 bases). V was shortened by 1 base and J by 3 bases, with 15 bases between the two germline ends. The length of the CDR3 is 16 residues. CDR1 and CDR2 from the germline V gene are SGHAT and FQNNGV. The CDR3 DNA reads TGTGCCAGCAGCTTAGGACCGGGACAAGGGCACACTGAAGCTTTCTTT. It specifies CASSLGPGQGHTEAFF.

This sequence joins TRBV29-1 and TRBJ2-5, with TRBD1 matching 7 bases. CDR1 is SQVTM and CDR2 is ANQGSEA in the germline V gene. This CDR3 region has 11 residues. The junction had 3 bases not matched to a gene; V was cut back by 7 bases and J by 4 bases. CDR3 sequence reads: CSGGQIETQYF. The CDR3 nucleotides are TGCAGCGGGGGACAGATAGAGACCCAGTACTTC.

This clonotype was detected many times. The chain carries TRBV2 and TRBJ1-2, with D unresolved. CDR1 and CDR2 from the germline V gene are SNHLY and FYNNEI. The germline V and J ends were trimmed by 10 bases and 7 bases, with 16 bases remaining between them. The CDR3 covers 12 residues. For the CDR3, the DNA is TGTGCCACTACGGACGTCGGTCGTGGCTACACCTTC. As protein: CATTDVGRGYTF.

This clonotype showed up many times. This chain connects TRBV4-2 to TRBJ2-5, with D possibly matching TRBD2 (6 bases). This CDR3 comprises 18 residues. The germline gives CDR1 LGHNA, CDR2 YNFKEQ. V was shortened by 0 bases and J by 1 base, with 18 bases between the two germline ends. The CDR3 sequence is CASSQDRDTGDLQETQYF. CDR3 sequence (DNA): TGTGCCAGCAGCCAAGATCGAGACACGGGGGACCTCCAAGAGACCCAGTACTTC.

This clonotype turned up a few times. The J gene is TRBJ1-4, the V gene TRBV30, with D hard to call. Germline CDR1 and CDR2: GTSNPN and SVGIG (reference sequence). This CDR3 spans 14 amino acids. Trimming took off 5 bases at V and 5 bases at J, with 15 bases between the two ends. The CDR3 nucleotides are TGTGCCTGGGCATACCAGGCGGGGAATGAAAAACTGTTTTTT. Protein: CAWAYQAGNEKLFF.

The sample holds a few counts of this clonotype. The chain couples TRBV10-3 to TRBJ1-5, with 7 bases that match TRBD1. V was clipped by 4 bases and J by 7 bases; unmatched bases: 4. This CDR3 region has 13 residues. Germline V CDR1 and CDR2: ENHRY, SYGVKD. The CDR3 DNA follows: TGTGCCATCAGTGGACAGGGAGGGCAGCCCCAGCATTTT. Protein sequence: CAISGQGGQPQHF.

This clonotype was seen only a few times. The chain combines TRBV2 with TRBJ2-1, with 9 positions matching TRBD1. The CDR3 extends over 13 amino acids. J gave up 8 bases and V 8 bases, and 7 bases lay outside the gene matches. Germline CDR1 SNHLY, CDR2 FYNNEI. The chain's CDR3 is CASDGQGIHEQFF. CDR3 bases: TGTGCCAGCGACGGACAGGGGATCCATGAGCAGTTCTTC.

This clonotype was picked up a small number of times. This rearrangement joins TRBV12-3 or TRBV12-4 to TRBJ1-5; 7 bases align to TRBD1. The J segment lost 2 bases and the V segment lost 3 bases, leaving 10 bases of the junction unmatched. The CDR3 has 17 residues. CDR3 coding DNA: TGTGCCAGCAGTTTCGCGGGGGACAGCCTTGGCAATCAGCCCCAGCATTTT. Its translation: CASSFAGDSLGNQPQHF.

The chain is built from TRBV7-6 and TRBJ2-7, with a possible D match to TRBD1 (6 bases). Germline CDR1 and CDR2: SGHVS and FNYEAQ. The germline V and J ends were trimmed by 1 base and 1 base, with 11 bases remaining between them. There are 15 residues in the CDR3. Here the CDR3 DNA reads TGTGCCAGCAGCTTAGTGCAGGGGAGTTCCTACGAGCAGTACTTC. This sequence encodes CASSLVQGSSYEQYF. The full variable domain, completed using reference TRBV7-6 and TRBJ2-7, is GAGVSQSPRYKVTKRGQDVALRCDPISGHVSLYWYRQALGQGPEFLTYFNYEAQQDKSGLPNDRFSAERPEGSISTLTIQRTEQRDSAMYRCASSLVQGSSYEQYFGPGTRLTVT.

V gene TRBV24-1 combines with J gene TRBJ1-2, with D perhaps TRBD1 (6 bases). This CDR3 region has 15 residues. Trimming cost V 5 bases and J 6 bases, with 18 bases left between them. In germline, CDR1 is KGHDR, CDR2 SFDVKD. Here the CDR3 DNA reads TGTGCCACCAGTGCCCGCGGTGGGGGGCTGGATGGCTACACCTTC. It encodes CATSARGGGLDGYTF.

This chain joins TRBV6-2 or TRBV6-3 and TRBJ2-1; D perhaps matches TRBD2 (7 bases). Trimming pared 4 bases from V and 1 base from J, leaving 11 bases between. Germline values: CDR1 MNHEY, CDR2 SVGEGT. The CDR3 extends over 15 amino acids. CDR3 amino acids: CASSWGGRSYNEQFF. DNA of the CDR3: TGTGCCAGCAGTTGGGGGGGGCGTTCCTACAATGAGCAGTTCTTC.

The chain joins TRBV20-1 to TRBJ1-1; D unclear. This CDR3 is built from 13 residues. Germline values: CDR1 DFQATT, CDR2 SNEGSKA (reference sequence). The V gene lost 6 bases and the J gene lost 1 base, with 12 bases spanning the gap. CDR3 loop: CSAPAAWNTEAFF. The CDR3 nucleotides are TGCAGTGCCCCCGCCGCCTGGAACACTGAAGCTTTCTTT.

CDR3 residues: CASSQGASGELFF. DNA of the CDR3: TGCGCCAGCTCACAGGGGGCATCGGGGGAGCTGTTTTTT. This sequence joins TRBV10-2 and TRBJ2-2; 9 bases are shared with TRBD1. V was pared by 8 bases and J by 8 bases, with 6 bases of the junction left unmatched. The CDR3 sequence is 13 residues long. Per the germline V gene, CDR1 is WSHSY and CDR2 is SAAADI.

This clonotype was counted between two and nine times. The V and J genes are TRBV7-2 and TRBJ1-5, with D uncertain. The V gene lost 1 base and the J gene lost 7 bases, with 14 bases spanning the gap. From germline, CDR1 is SGHTA and CDR2 FQGNSA. CDR3 length: 15 residues. Written as DNA, the CDR3 is TGTGCCAGCAGCTTAGTAGGCGGGGAAGGGCAGCCCCAGCATTTT. Protein: CASSLVGGEGQPQHF.

V usage is TRBV7-2 and J usage is TRBJ2-3; 11 bases agree with TRBD2. V was clipped by 4 bases and J by 0 bases; unmatched bases: 9. Germline CDR1 SGHTA, CDR2 FQGNSA. This CDR3 region has 18 residues. CDR3 nucleotides: TGTGCCAGCAGCTCGTGGTTAGTAGCGGGGGGGAGCACAGATACGCAGTATTTT. Protein: CASSSWLVAGGSTDTQYF.

This clonotype was seen more than once but under ten times. This chain uses TRBV29-1 with TRBJ2-5; 8 positions match TRBD1. Germline trimming cut 4 bases from V and 5 bases from J; bases unmatched to any gene: 9. The CDR3 length is 14 residues. Germline V gives CDR1 SQVTM, CDR2 ANQGSEA. CDR3 sequence reads: CSVARQGAKETQYF. CDR3 bases: TGCAGCGTTGCGCGTCAGGGGGCAAAGGAGACCCAGTACTTC.

The rearrangement uses TRBV5-1 and TRBJ2-7; 13 bases fit TRBD2. The CDR3 is 16 residues long. Germline trimming cut 0 bases from V and 6 bases from J; bases unmatched to any gene: 6. The germline CDR1 and CDR2 sequences are SGHRS and YFSETQ. CDR3 loop: CASSLGGLAGAGEQYF. DNA for the CDR3: TGCGCCAGCAGCTTGGGAGGACTAGCGGGGGCTGGCGAGCAGTACTTC.

This clonotype turned up a few times. The chain has TRBV6-6 and TRBJ1-3; the D gene is possibly TRBD1 (5 bases). The CDR3 runs to 17 residues. Germline V gene sequence: CDR1 MNHNY, CDR2 SVGAGI (reference sequence). V shed 4 bases and J shed 0 bases, with 16 bases lying between them. The CDR3 DNA follows: TGTGCCAGCAGTTGGGGCCGGACACCCGTCTCTGGAAACACCATATATTTT. It translates to CASSWGRTPVSGNTIYF.

The genes are TRBV3-1 and TRBJ2-7; 7 bases align to TRBD1. The CDR3 extends over 13 amino acids. J lost 0 bases, V lost 8 bases, and 4 bases had no gene match. From germline, CDR1 is LGHDT and CDR2 YNNKEL (reference sequence). The CDR3 spells CASRGTDSYEQYF. The CDR3 coding sequence is TGTGCCAGCCGTGGGACAGACTCCTACGAGCAGTACTTC.

This clonotype has more than one count but fewer than ten. The chain links TRBV7-6 to TRBJ1-5; no definite D call. With 1 base removed from V and 9 bases from J, the gap between germline ends came to 10 bases. This CDR3 is 13 amino acids long. Per germline, CDR1 SGHVS and CDR2 FNYEAQ. Written as DNA, the CDR3 is TGTGCCAGCAGCTTAGTAGCATTTGGGCCCCAGCATTTT. Its protein product is CASSLVAFGPQHF.

A few counts support this clonotype. The chain is built from TRBV5-4 and TRBJ2-3, with 9 bases that match TRBD2. CDR3 length: 16 amino acids. With V trimmed by 0 bases and J by 5 bases, 7 bases remained unmatched. Germline V lookup: CDR1 SGHNT, CDR2 YYREEE (reference sequence). This CDR3 reads CASSLGAGAGGDTQYF. Here the CDR3 DNA reads TGTGCCAGCAGCTTGGGGGCGGGAGCGGGAGGAGATACGCAGTATTTT. The full variable domain, with the rest looked up from reference TRBV5-4 and TRBJ2-3, is ETGVTQSPTHLIKTRGQQVTLRCSSQSGHNTVSWYQQALGQGPQFIFQYYREEENGRGNFPPRFSGLQFPNYSSELNVNALELDDSALYLCASSLGAGAGGDTQYFGPGTRLTVL.